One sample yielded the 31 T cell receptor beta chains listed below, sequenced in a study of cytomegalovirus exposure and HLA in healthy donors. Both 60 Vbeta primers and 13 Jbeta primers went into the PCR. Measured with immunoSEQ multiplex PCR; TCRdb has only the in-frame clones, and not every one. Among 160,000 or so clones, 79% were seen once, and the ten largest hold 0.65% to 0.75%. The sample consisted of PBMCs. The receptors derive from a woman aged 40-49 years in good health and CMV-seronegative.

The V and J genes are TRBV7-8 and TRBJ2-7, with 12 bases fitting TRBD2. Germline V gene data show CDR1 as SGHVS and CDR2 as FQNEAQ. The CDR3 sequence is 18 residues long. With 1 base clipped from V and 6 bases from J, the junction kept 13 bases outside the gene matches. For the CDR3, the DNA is TGTGCCAGCAGCTTAGATTGCGGCTCTAGCGGGGGGGGGTGCGAGCAGTACTTC. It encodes CASSLDCGSSGGGCEQYF.

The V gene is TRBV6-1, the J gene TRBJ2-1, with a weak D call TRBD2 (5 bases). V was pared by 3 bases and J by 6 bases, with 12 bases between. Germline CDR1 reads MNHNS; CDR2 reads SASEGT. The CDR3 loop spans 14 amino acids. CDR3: CASSDPPGSNEQFF. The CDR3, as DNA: TGTGCCAGCAGTGATCCCCCGGGGAGCAATGAGCAGTTCTTC.

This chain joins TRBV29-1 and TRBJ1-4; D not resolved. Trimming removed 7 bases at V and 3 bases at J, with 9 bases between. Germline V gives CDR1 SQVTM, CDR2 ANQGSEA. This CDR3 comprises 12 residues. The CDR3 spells CSARDSNEKLFF. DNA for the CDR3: TGCAGCGCGAGGGATTCTAATGAAAAACTGTTTTTT. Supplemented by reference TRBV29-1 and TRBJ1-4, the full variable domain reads SAVISQKPSRDICQRGTSLTIQCQVDSQVTMMFWYRQQPGQSLTLIATANQGSEATYESGFVIDKFPISRPNLTFSTLTVSNMSPEDSSIYLCSARDSNEKLFFGSGTQLSVL.

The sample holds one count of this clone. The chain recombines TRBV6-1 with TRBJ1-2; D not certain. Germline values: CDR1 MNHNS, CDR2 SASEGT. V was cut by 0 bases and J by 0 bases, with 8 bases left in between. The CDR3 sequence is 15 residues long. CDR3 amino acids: CASSEAGGTNYGYTF. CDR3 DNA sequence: TGTGCCAGCAGTGAAGCCGGCGGCACTAACTATGGCTACACCTTC.

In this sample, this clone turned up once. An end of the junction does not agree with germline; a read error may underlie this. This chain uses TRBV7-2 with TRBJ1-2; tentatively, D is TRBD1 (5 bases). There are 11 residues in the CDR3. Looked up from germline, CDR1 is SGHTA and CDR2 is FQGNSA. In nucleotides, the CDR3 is TGTGCCACCATTCAGGGTAATGGCTACCCCTTC. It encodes CATIQGNGYPF.

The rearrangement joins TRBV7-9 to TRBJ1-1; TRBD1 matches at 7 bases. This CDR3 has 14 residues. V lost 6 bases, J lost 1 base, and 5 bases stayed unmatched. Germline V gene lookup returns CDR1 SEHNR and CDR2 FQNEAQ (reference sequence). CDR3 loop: CASRLTGKNTEAFF. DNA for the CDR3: TGTGCCAGCAGGCTGACAGGGAAGAACACTGAAGCTTTCTTT.

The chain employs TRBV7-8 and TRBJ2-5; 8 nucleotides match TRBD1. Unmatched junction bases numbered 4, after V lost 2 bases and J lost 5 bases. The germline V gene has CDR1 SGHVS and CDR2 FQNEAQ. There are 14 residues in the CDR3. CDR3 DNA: TGTGCCAGCAGCTTAACAGGGGGGAGGGAGACCCAGTACTTC. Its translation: CASSLTGGRETQYF. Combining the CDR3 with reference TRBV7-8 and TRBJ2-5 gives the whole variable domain GAGVSQSPRYKVAKRGQDVALRCDPISGHVSLFWYQQALGQGPEFLTYFQNEAQLDKSGLPSDRFFAERPEGSVSTLKIQRTQQEDSAVYLCASSLTGGRETQYFGPGTRLLVL.

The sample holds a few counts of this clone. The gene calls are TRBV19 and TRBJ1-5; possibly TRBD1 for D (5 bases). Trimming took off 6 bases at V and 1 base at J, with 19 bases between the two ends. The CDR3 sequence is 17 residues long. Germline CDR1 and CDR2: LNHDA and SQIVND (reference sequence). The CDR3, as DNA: TGTGCCAGTAGCCTGGGACTGGGGGGAAACAGCAATCAGCCCCAGCATTTT. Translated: CASSLGLGGNSNQPQHF.

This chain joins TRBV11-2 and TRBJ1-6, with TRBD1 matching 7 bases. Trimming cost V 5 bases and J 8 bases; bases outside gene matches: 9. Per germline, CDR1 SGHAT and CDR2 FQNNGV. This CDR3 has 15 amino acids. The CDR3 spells CASSTGQANYSPLHF. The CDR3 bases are TGTGCCAGCAGCACCGGACAGGCCAACTATTCACCCCTCCACTTT.

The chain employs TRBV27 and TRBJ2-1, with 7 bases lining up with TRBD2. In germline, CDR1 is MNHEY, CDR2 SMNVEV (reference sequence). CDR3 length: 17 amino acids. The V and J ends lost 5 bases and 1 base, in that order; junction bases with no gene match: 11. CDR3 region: CASSIGGGLLSYNEQFF. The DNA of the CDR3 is TGTGCCAGCAGTATTGGCGGGGGACTGCTATCCTACAATGAGCAGTTCTTC.

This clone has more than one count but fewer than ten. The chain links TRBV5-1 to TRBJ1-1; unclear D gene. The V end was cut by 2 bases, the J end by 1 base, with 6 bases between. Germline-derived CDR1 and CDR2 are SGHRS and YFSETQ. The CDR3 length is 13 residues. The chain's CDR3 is CASSLTANTEAFF. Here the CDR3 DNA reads TGCGCCAGCAGCTTAACAGCGAACACTGAAGCTTTCTTT.

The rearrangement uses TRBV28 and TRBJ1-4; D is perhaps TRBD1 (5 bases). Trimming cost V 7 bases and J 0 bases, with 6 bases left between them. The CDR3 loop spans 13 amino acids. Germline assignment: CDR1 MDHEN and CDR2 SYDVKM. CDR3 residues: CASKGPTNEKLFF. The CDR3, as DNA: TGTGCCAGCAAGGGGCCAACTAATGAAAAACTGTTTTTT.

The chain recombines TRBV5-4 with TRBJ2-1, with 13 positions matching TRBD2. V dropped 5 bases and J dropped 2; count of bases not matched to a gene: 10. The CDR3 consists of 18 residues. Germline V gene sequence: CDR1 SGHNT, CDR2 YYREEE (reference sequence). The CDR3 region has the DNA TGTGCCAGCAGTTCTCCGGGACTAGCGGGGAGGGCCTACAATGAGCAGTTCTTC. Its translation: CASSSPGLAGRAYNEQFF.

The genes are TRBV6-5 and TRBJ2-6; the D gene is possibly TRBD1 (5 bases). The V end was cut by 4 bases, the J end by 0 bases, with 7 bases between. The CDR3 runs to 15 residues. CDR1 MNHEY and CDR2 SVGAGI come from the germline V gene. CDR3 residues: CASSLQVSGANVLTF. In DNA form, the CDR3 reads TGTGCCAGCAGTTTACAGGTCTCTGGGGCCAACGTCCTGACTTTC.

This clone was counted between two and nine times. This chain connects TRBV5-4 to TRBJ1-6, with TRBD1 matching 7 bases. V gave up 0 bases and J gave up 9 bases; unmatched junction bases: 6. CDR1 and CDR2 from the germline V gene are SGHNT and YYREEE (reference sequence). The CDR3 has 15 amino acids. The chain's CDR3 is CASSLGPGGGSPLHF. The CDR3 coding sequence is TGTGCCAGCAGCTTGGGTCCAGGGGGTGGTTCACCCCTCCACTTT.

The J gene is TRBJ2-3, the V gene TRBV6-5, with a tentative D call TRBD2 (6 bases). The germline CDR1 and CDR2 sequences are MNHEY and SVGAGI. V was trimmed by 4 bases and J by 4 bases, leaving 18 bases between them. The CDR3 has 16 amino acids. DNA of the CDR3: TGTGCCAGCAGTTCCCCGACTAGTGGGTTGTCAGATACGCAGTATTTT. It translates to CASSSPTSGLSDTQYF.

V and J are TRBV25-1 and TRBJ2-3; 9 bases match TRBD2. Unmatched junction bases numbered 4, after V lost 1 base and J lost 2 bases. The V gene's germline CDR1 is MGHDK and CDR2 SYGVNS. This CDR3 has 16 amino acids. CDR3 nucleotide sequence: TGTGCCAGCAGTGAATCTAGCGGGGCCCACACAGATACGCAGTATTTT. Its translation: CASSESSGAHTDTQYF.

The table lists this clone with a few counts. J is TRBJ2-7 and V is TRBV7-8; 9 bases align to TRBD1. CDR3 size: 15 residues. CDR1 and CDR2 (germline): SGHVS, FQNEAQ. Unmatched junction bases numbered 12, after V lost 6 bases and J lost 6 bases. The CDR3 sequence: CASSAGRTGGGEQYF. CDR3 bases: TGTGCCAGCAGTGCGGGGAGAACAGGGGGCGGCGAGCAGTACTTC.

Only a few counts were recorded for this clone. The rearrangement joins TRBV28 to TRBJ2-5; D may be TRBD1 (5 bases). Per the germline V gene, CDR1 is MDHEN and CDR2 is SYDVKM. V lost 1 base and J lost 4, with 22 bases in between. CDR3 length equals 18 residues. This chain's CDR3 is CASSLSKGLGSIGETQYF. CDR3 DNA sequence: TGTGCCAGCAGTTTATCGAAGGGGTTAGGCAGTATTGGAGAGACCCAGTACTTC.

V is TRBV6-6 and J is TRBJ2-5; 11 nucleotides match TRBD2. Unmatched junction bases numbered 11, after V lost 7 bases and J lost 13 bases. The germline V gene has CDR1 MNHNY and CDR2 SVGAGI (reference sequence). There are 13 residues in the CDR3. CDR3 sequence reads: CASTPGLAGPGYF. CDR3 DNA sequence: TGTGCCAGCACCCCTGGACTAGCGGGCCCCGGGTACTTC.

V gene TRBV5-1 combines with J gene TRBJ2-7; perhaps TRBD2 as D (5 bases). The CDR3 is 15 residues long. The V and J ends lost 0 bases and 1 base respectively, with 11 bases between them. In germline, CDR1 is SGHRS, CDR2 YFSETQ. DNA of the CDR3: TGCGCCAGCAGCTTGGGAGGACTCGGTTCCTACGAGCAGTACTTC. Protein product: CASSLGGLGSYEQYF.

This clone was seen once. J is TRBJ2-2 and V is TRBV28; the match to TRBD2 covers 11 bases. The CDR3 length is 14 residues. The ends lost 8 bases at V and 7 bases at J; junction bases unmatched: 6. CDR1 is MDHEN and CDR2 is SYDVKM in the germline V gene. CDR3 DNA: TGTGCCAGCGGGACCGGGACTAGCGGCGGGGAGCTGTTTTTT. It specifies CASGTGTSGGELFF.

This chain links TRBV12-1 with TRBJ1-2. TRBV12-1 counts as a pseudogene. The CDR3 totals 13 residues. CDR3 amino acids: CASSFWGVHGYTF. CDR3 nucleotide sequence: TGTGCCAGCAGCTTTTGGGGGGTTCATGGCTACACCTTC.

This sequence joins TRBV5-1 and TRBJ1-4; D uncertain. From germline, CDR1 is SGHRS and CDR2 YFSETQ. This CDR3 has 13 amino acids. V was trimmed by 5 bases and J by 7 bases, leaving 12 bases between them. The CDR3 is CASSPGYGEKLFF. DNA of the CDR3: TGCGCCAGCAGTCCAGGATATGGTGAAAAACTGTTTTTT.

As DNA, the CDR3 is TGTGCCAGCAGTGAGGCCGGGAGCGGCTATGAGCAGTTCTTC. This gives the protein CASSEAGSGYEQFF. The genes are TRBV25-1 and TRBJ2-1, with D possibly being TRBD2 (6 bases). Trimming pared 3 bases from V and 8 bases from J, leaving 14 bases between. Looked up from germline, CDR1 is MGHDK and CDR2 is SYGVNS. The CDR3 covers 14 residues.

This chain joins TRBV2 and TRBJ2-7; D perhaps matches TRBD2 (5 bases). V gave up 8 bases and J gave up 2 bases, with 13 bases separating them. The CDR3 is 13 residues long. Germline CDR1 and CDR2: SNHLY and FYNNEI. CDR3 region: CASSATGTYEQYF. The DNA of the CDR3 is TGTGCCAGCTCGGCCACCGGGACCTACGAGCAGTACTTC.

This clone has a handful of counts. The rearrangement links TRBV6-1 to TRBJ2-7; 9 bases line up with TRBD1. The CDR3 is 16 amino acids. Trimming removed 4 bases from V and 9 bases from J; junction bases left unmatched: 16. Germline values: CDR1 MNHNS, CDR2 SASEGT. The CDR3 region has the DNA TGTGCCAGCAGTGCAACTGGACAGGGGTTTATAGGGTGGCAGTACTTC. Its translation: CASSATGQGFIGWQYF.

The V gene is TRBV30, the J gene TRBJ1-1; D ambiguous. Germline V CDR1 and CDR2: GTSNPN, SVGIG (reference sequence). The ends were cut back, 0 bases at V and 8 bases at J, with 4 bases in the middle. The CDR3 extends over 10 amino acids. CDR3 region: CAWSVREAFF. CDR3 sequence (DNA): TGTGCCTGGAGTGTCAGAGAAGCTTTCTTT.

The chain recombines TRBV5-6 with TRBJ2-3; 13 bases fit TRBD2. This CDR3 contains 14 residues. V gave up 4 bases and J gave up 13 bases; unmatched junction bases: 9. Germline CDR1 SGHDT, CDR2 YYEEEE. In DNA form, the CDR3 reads TGTGCCAGCAGCAACGGACTAGCGGGGGTTCCGGAGTATTTT. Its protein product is CASSNGLAGVPEYF.

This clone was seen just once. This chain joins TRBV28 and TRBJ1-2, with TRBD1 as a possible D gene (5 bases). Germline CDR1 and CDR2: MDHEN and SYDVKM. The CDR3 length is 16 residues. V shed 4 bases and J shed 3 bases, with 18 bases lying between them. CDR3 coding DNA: TGTGCCAGCAGTTCGGCAGGGCTACTTGCCTACTATGGCTACACCTTC. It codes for CASSSAGLLAYYGYTF.

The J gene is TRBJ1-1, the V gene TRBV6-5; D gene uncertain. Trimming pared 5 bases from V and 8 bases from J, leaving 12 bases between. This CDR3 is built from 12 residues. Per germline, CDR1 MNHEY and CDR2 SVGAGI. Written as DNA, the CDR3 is TGTGCCAGCAGTGAAAACTGGGCCGAAGCTTTCTTT. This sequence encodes CASSENWAEAFF.